What follows describes a single T cell receptor beta chain. Profiled with immunoSEQ multiplex PCR; TCRdb holds only in-frame clones, not every one. The sample holds 550,000 to 800,000 clones, approximately 83% seen once. These data are taken from a study of shared T cell receptors in the human thymus. V was clipped by 4 bases and J by 2 bases; unmatched bases: 16. CDR3 size: 18 residues. The germline V gene has CDR1 LGHNA and CDR2 YSLEER. The sample also formed part of further work on human thymus T cells. That work states: Resections were taken during corrective heart surgery, and the thymus tissue came from these. Seemingly biased V and J gene usage marked thymic and blood repertoires. Related research described thymic repertoires that were highly overlapping among unrelated individuals.

This chain joins TRBV4-3 and TRBJ1-2; 7 bases fit TRBD1. The receptor comes from a girl under three years old with a congenital heart defect. Sequencing used thymocytes. Here the CDR3 reads CASSPEGGDSRTNYGYTF. The CDR3 nucleotides read TGCGCCAGCAGCCCAGAAGGCGGGGACAGCCGAACCAACTATGGCTACACCTTC.